The 16 T cell receptor beta chains reported below all come from one sample, sequenced in a study of blood T cell repertoires in COVID-19. Profiled with immunoSEQ multiplex PCR; TCRdb holds only in-frame clones, not every one. The data contain fewer than 100,000 clones, roughly 90% of them seen just once; the ten biggest clones take up 0.7% to 0.9%. Sequencing was done on a sample of peripheral blood. These receptors originate from a woman older than 75 with acute or convalescent COVID-19.

The chain combines TRBV9 with TRBJ2-2; 14 nucleotides match TRBD2. The CDR3 contains 15 residues. J gave up 6 bases and V 6 bases, and 4 bases lay outside the gene matches. Germline V gene data show CDR1 as SGDLS and CDR2 as YYNGEE. The CDR3 spells CASTTSGGASGELFF. DNA for the CDR3: TGTGCCAGCACGACTAGCGGGGGGGCCTCCGGGGAGCTGTTTTTT. Combining the CDR3 with reference TRBV9 and TRBJ2-2 gives the whole variable domain DSGVTQTPKHLITATGQRVTLRCSPRSGDLSVYWYQQSLDQGLQFLIQYYNGEERAKGNILERFSAQQFPDLHSELNLSSLELGDSALYFCASTTSGGASGELFFGEGSRLTVL.

The chain carries TRBV4-1 and TRBJ2-7, with TRBD2 identical over 10 bases. V was clipped by 1 base and J by 4 bases; unmatched bases: 13. CDR1 MGHRA and CDR2 YSYEKL come from the germline V gene. CDR3 length: 18 amino acids. The DNA for the CDR3 is TGCGCCAGCAGCCAAGGAAGATTAGCGGGAGGTACTTCGTACGAGCAGTACTTC. It is translated as CASSQGRLAGGTSYEQYF.

The CDR3 spells CASSIRYSYEQYF. DNA of the CDR3: TGTGCCAGTAGTATTCGCTACTCCTACGAGCAGTACTTC. This chain joins TRBV19 and TRBJ2-7; D is unclear. This CDR3 spans 13 amino acids. Germline loops: CDR1 LNHDA, CDR2 SQIVND (reference sequence). Trimming cost V 3 bases and J 0 bases, with 6 bases left between them.

A single count supports this clone. This chain joins TRBV2 and TRBJ2-3, with TRBD2 matching over 7 bases. Germline CDR1 is SNHLY and CDR2 is FYNNEI. This CDR3 is built from 15 residues. The V and J ends lost 7 bases and 3 bases, in that order; junction bases with no gene match: 10. CDR3 region: CASTTAGVGTDTQYF. In nucleotides, the CDR3 is TGTGCCAGCACTACGGCGGGAGTAGGGACAGATACGCAGTATTTT. The whole variable domain, remainder taken from reference TRBV2 and TRBJ2-3, is EPEVTQTPSHQVTQMGQEVILRCVPISNHLYFYWYRQILGQKVEFLVSFYNNEISEKSEIFDDQFSVERPDGSNFTLKIRSTKLEDSAMYFCASTTAGVGTDTQYFGPGTRLTVL.

CDR3 loop: CASSLISGYGNTIYF. DNA for the CDR3: TGTGCCAGCAGTTTAATTTCAGGGTATGGAAACACCATATATTTT. The chain recombines TRBV28 with TRBJ1-3, with D maybe TRBD1 (5 bases). Germline V gene data show CDR1 as MDHEN and CDR2 as SYDVKM. Trimming pared 2 bases from V and 3 bases from J, leaving 11 bases between. This CDR3 has 15 amino acids. The whole variable domain, remainder taken from reference TRBV28 and TRBJ1-3, is DVKVTQSSRYLVKRTGEKVFLECVQDMDHENMFWYRQDPGLGLRLIYFSYDVKMKEKGDIPEGYSVSREKKERFSLILESASTNQTSMYLCASSLISGYGNTIYFGEGSWLTVV.

The chain recombines TRBV7-8 with TRBJ2-7; D is unclear. The V end lost 2 bases, the J end lost 3 bases, and 8 bases lay between the germline ends. CDR1 SGHVS and CDR2 FQNEAQ come from the germline V gene. This CDR3 has 13 amino acids. The CDR3 reads CASSLTQDYEQYF. CDR3 nucleotides: TGTGCCAGCAGCTTAACCCAGGACTACGAGCAGTACTTC.

This chain connects TRBV19 to TRBJ2-1; perhaps TRBD2 as D (7 bases). Trimming left V 3 bases short and J 4 bases short, with 13 bases between. Germline V gene data show CDR1 as LNHDA and CDR2 as SQIVND (reference sequence). The CDR3 is 15 residues long. CDR3 in DNA: TGTGCCAGTAGTATTGAGGGGGGGTCTTACAATGAGCAGTTCTTC. Translation: CASSIEGGSYNEQFF.

V is TRBV6-2 or TRBV6-3 and J is TRBJ2-2; D call uncertain. CDR1 MNHEY and CDR2 SVGEGT come from the germline V gene. This CDR3 is 13 amino acids long. Trimming took 1 base from V and 4 from J, leaving 4 bases between them. The CDR3 nucleotides are TGTGCCAGCAGTTACTGGGCCACCGGGGAGCTGTTTTTT. It is translated as CASSYWATGELFF.

The rearrangement joins TRBV27 to TRBJ2-3, with D maybe TRBD2 (5 bases). V dropped 5 bases and J dropped 5 bases, with 14 bases sitting between them. The CDR3 covers 14 residues. CDR1 is MNHEY, CDR2 SMNVEV, per germline (reference sequence). In DNA, the CDR3 is TGTGCCAGCAGTCGCCTAGCCCGTAGAGATACGCAGTATTTT. Protein product: CASSRLARRDTQYF.

The chain couples TRBV27 to TRBJ2-7; 11 nucleotides align to TRBD2. The CDR3 sequence is 18 residues long. Germline lookup yields CDR1 MNHEY and CDR2 SMNVEV (reference sequence). V lost 1 base to trimming and J lost 3 bases; unmatched junction nucleotides: 11. The CDR3 loop reads CASSLYPPTSGSFYEQYF. CDR3 nucleotides: TGTGCCAGCAGTTTATACCCGCCTACTAGCGGGAGCTTCTACGAGCAGTACTTC.

V usage is TRBV6-2 or TRBV6-3 and J usage is TRBJ1-1; no definite D call. Trimming cost V 4 bases and J 1 base, with 7 bases left between them. Germline assignment: CDR1 MNHEY and CDR2 SVGEGT. The CDR3 covers 13 residues. The CDR3 DNA follows: TGTGCCAGCAGTTCTATGTCGAACACTGAAGCTTTCTTT. Translating gives CASSSMSNTEAFF.

This clone came up once. The chain has TRBV9 and TRBJ2-2, with 8 bases lining up with TRBD1. CDR3 length equals 16 residues. CDR1 is SGDLS and CDR2 is YYNGEE in the germline V gene. Losses at the gene ends were 2 bases for V and 1 base for J; bases not matched to a gene: 4. The CDR3 reads CASSVAGTGNTGELFF. DNA of the CDR3: TGTGCCAGCAGCGTCGCGGGGACAGGGAACACCGGGGAGCTGTTTTTT.

The chain links TRBV27 to TRBJ1-2; possible D gene TRBD1, 6 bases. Per germline, CDR1 MNHEY and CDR2 SMNVEV (reference sequence). V was pared by 0 bases and J by 4 bases, with 15 bases between. This CDR3 is built from 16 residues. This chain's CDR3 is CASSLSGGRAPYGYTF. Here the CDR3 DNA reads TGTGCCAGCAGTTTATCAGGGGGGAGGGCCCCCTATGGCTACACCTTC.

The chain employs TRBV7-2 and TRBJ1-1; 11 bases are shared with TRBD1. Germline V gene sequence: CDR1 SGHTA, CDR2 FQGNSA. The V gene end was trimmed by 5 bases and the J gene end by 9 bases; junction bases not matched to a gene: 8. The CDR3 length is 14 residues. CDR3 in DNA: TGTGCCAGCAGCCCCAGTCGGACAGGGGGCAAAGCTTTCTTT. This encodes CASSPSRTGGKAFF.

The CDR3 region has the DNA TGTGCCAGCAGTGAAGCGCTTAGAGCGGGAGGTGGCACAGATACGCAGTATTTT. This codes for CASSEALRAGGGTDTQYF. This chain connects TRBV6-1 to TRBJ2-3, with 9 nucleotides matching TRBD2. The CDR3 has 18 amino acids. After removal of 0 bases from V and 1 base from J, the junction contained 8 bases not matched to a gene. Germline V gene data show CDR1 as MNHNS and CDR2 as SASEGT.

This sequence joins TRBV5-1 and TRBJ2-7; 16 bases map to TRBD2. In germline, CDR1 is SGHRS, CDR2 YFSETQ. The CDR3 totals 20 residues. With 3 bases clipped from V and 3 bases from J, the junction kept 15 bases outside the gene matches. CDR3 region: CASSSSGTSGRVVSYYEQYF. The CDR3 DNA follows: TGCGCCAGCAGCTCGTCCGGGACTAGCGGGAGGGTTGTTTCCTACTACGAGCAGTACTTC.